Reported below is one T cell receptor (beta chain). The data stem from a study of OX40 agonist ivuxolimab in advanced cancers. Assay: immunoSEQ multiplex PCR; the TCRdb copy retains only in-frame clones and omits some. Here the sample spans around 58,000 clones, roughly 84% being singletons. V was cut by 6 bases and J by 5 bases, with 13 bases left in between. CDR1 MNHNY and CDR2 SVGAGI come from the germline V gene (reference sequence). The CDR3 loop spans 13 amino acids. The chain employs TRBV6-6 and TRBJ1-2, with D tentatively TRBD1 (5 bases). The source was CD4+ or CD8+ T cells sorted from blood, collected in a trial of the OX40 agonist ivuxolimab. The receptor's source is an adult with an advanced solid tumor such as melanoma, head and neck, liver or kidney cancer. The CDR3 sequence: CASSFDRGYGYTF. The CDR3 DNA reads TGTGCCAGCAGCTTCGACAGAGGGTATGGCTACACCTTC.